This TCR beta chain is from a study of blood T cell repertoires in COVID-19. The CDR3 runs 14 residues. V gave up 6 bases and J gave up 10 bases, with 19 bases separating them. The germline CDR1 and CDR2 sequences are MNHNY and SVGAGI (reference sequence). As handled by the study authors: Estimation of nucleated cell counts was performed using reference gene primer amplification. Profiling relied on immunoSEQ multiplex PCR, and the TCRdb table lists in-frame clones only, not all of them. V and J calls and clone size come straight from that table; D and trimming were deduced from the DNA. The table has about 130,000 clones, about 76% seen once; the top ten hold roughly 9.1%.

Input material: peripheral blood. V and J are TRBV6-6 and TRBJ1-5; possibly TRBD1 for D (6 bases). This TCR was sampled from an older woman with active or convalescent COVID-19. For the CDR3, the DNA is TGTGCCAGCAGCCCTAGACAGGTCATCCGCCCCCAGCATTTT. This gives the protein CASSPRQVIRPQHF.